The 27 T cell receptor beta chains in this list originate from one sample, sequenced in a study of CD8+ T cells in alopecia areata. Following extraction, RNA underwent reverse transcription to cDNA, which served as the sequencing template. Generated by immunoSEQ multiplex PCR, the TCRdb table keeps only in-frame clones and is missing some. The sample includes thousands of clones, roughly 60% of them seen just once. Lesional scalp tissue (obtained by punch biopsy) and peripheral blood were collected from alopecia areata patients. The sequenced sample was skin. These receptors all come from a human donor with alopecia areata.

The rearrangement uses TRBV6-5 and TRBJ2-7, with D possibly being TRBD2 (5 bases). Germline CDR1 and CDR2: MNHEY and SVGAGI. Deletions cut 5 bases from V and 4 bases from J, with 18 bases between. CDR3 length: 15 amino acids. The chain's CDR3 is CASSPGVGNSYEQYF. As DNA, the CDR3 is TGTGCCAGCAGTCCCGGGGTAGGCAACTCATACGAGCAGTACTTC.

The V and J genes are TRBV16 and TRBJ1-5; D is unclear. Trimming took off 2 bases at V and 0 bases at J, with 8 bases between the two ends. Germline V gene data show CDR1 as KGHSY and CDR2 as FQNENV. The CDR3 sequence is 15 residues long. The CDR3 coding sequence is TGTGCCAGCAGCCAAAACTGGGGTAGCAATCAGCCCCAGCATTTT. It yields the protein CASSQNWGSNQPQHF.

The chain couples TRBV19 to TRBJ2-6, with 12 bases lining up with TRBD2. The V gene's germline CDR1 is LNHDA and CDR2 SQIVND (reference sequence). The CDR3 is made up of 19 amino acids. With 5 bases clipped from V and 0 bases from J, the junction kept 8 bases outside the gene matches. The CDR3 spells CASSRFGLAGFSGANVLTF. The CDR3 DNA sequence: TGTGCCAGTAGTCGGTTCGGACTAGCGGGGTTCTCTGGGGCCAACGTCCTGACTTTC.

The V and J genes are TRBV6-6 and TRBJ1-2; D remains unclear. Germline V gene sequence: CDR1 MNHNY, CDR2 SVGAGI (reference sequence). The CDR3 is 11 residues long. V dropped 5 bases and J dropped 5 bases, with 6 bases sitting between them. In DNA, the CDR3 is TGTGCCAGCAGTCACCCATATGGCTACACCTTC. Translating it yields CASSHPYGYTF.

For the CDR3, the DNA is TGCGCCAGCAGCTTGGAGAACCCCCCACCTTACGAGCAGTACTTC. The encoded protein is CASSLENPPPYEQYF. The chain links TRBV5-1 to TRBJ2-7; D uncertain. The CDR3 sequence is 15 residues long. V dropped 0 bases and J dropped 4 bases, with 14 bases sitting between them. Germline V gene lookup returns CDR1 SGHRS and CDR2 YFSETQ.

J is TRBJ2-2 and V is TRBV14, with 8 positions matching TRBD2. This CDR3 has 20 amino acids. CDR1 is SGHDN and CDR2 is FVKESK in the germline V gene. The trim removed 4 bases at V and 5 bases at J, leaving 21 bases unmatched. The CDR3 DNA is TGTGCCAGCAGCCGACTGTCTGCGGGAGGCCCCACGGGTAAAACCGGGGAGCTGTTTTTT. Protein sequence: CASSRLSAGGPTGKTGELFF.

The chain uses TRBV7-8 and TRBJ1-1; 7 nucleotides line up with TRBD1. Trimming cost V 5 bases and J 9 bases; bases outside gene matches: 9. The V gene's germline CDR1 is SGHVS and CDR2 FQNEAQ. The CDR3 covers 13 residues. Written as DNA, the CDR3 is TGTGCCAGCAGCAGGACAGGCGATAACAAAGCTTTCTTT. Its translation: CASSRTGDNKAFF.

The genes are TRBV5-1 and TRBJ2-3; 11 bases map to TRBD2. V dropped 0 bases and J dropped 4; count of bases not matched to a gene: 1. This CDR3 is built from 15 residues. Per germline, CDR1 SGHRS and CDR2 YFSETQ. The CDR3 region is CASSLVSGRADTQYF. The CDR3 DNA follows: TGCGCCAGCAGCTTGGTTAGCGGGAGGGCAGATACGCAGTATTTT. The whole variable domain, remainder taken from reference TRBV5-1 and TRBJ2-3, is KAGVTQTPRYLIKTRGQQVTLSCSPISGHRSVSWYQQTPGQGLQFLFEYFSETQRNKGNFPGRFSGRQFSNSRSEMNVSTLELGDSALYLCASSLVSGRADTQYFGPGTRLTVL.

V is TRBV6-1 and J is TRBJ1-2; D is uncertain. The germline gives CDR1 MNHNS, CDR2 SASEGT. V shed 8 bases and J shed 5 bases, with 9 bases lying between them. The CDR3 consists of 11 residues. The CDR3 DNA sequence: TGTGCCAGCCATTTGGGTTATGGCTACACCTTC. This gives the protein CASHLGYGYTF.

The V gene is TRBV5-1, the J gene TRBJ2-3; D is undetermined. CDR1 is SGHRS, CDR2 YFSETQ, per germline. Trimming removed 4 bases from V and 0 bases from J, with 12 bases in between. The CDR3 consists of 15 residues. Here the CDR3 reads CASSLDLTSTDTQYF. The CDR3 nucleotides are TGCGCCAGCAGCCTGGACCTTACTAGCACAGATACGCAGTATTTT.

The V and J genes are TRBV4-1 and TRBJ2-7, with TRBD2 identical over 11 bases. Germline CDR1 reads MGHRA; CDR2 reads YSYEKL. This CDR3 comprises 16 residues. With V trimmed by 0 bases and J by 7 bases, 8 bases remained unmatched. CDR3 in amino acids: CASSQDTSGSPGEQYF. Written as DNA, the CDR3 is TGCGCCAGCAGCCAAGATACTAGCGGGAGTCCAGGTGAGCAGTACTTC.

The chain links TRBV6-1 to TRBJ1-2; possibly TRBD1 for D (5 bases). Trimming removed 6 bases at V and 4 bases at J, with 15 bases between. There are 14 residues in the CDR3. Germline loops: CDR1 MNHNS, CDR2 SASEGT. CDR3 in amino acids: CASRTGLTLYGYTF. The DNA of the CDR3 is TGTGCCAGCAGGACGGGACTGACTCTCTATGGCTACACCTTC.

The V gene is TRBV7-9, the J gene TRBJ2-7; the D gene is possibly TRBD1 (5 bases). CDR1 is SEHNR and CDR2 is FQNEAQ in the germline V gene (reference sequence). The CDR3 runs to 13 residues. Trimming removed 3 bases at V and 7 bases at J, with 13 bases between. The CDR3 loop is CASSFSGRSEQYF. The CDR3 DNA follows: TGTGCCAGCAGCTTTTCAGGGCGATCGGAGCAGTACTTC.

The rearrangement uses TRBV11-1 and TRBJ2-1; 10 bases align to TRBD1. Germline V gene lookup returns CDR1 SGHAT and CDR2 FQDESV (reference sequence). Trimming at V came to 4 bases and at J to 0 bases, leaving 3 bases not matched to a gene. This CDR3 is built from 16 residues. The DNA for the CDR3 is TGTGCCAGCAGCTCCCGACAGGGGGCCTCCTACAATGAGCAGTTCTTC. Translating gives CASSSRQGASYNEQFF.

The chain couples TRBV7-8 to TRBJ2-5, with TRBD1 matching over 7 bases. Germline lookup yields CDR1 SGHVS and CDR2 FQNEAQ. This CDR3 contains 11 residues. V shed 6 bases and J 9 bases; nucleotides not matched to a gene: 4. The CDR3 sequence: CASRRDRAQYF. The CDR3 region has the DNA TGTGCCAGCAGACGTGACAGGGCCCAGTACTTC.

V gene TRBV29-1 combines with J gene TRBJ2-1, with 9 bases fitting TRBD1. Losses at the gene ends were 7 bases for V and 6 bases for J; bases not matched to a gene: 7. The CDR3 totals 13 residues. Germline CDR1 reads SQVTM; CDR2 reads ANQGSEA. CDR3 nucleotides: TGCAGCGCCAGCTCGGGACAGGGCAATGAGCAGTTCTTC. This translates into CSASSGQGNEQFF.

The chain combines TRBV7-6 with TRBJ1-1, with D tentatively TRBD1 (5 bases). This CDR3 is 15 amino acids long. The germline V gene has CDR1 SGHVS and CDR2 FNYEAQ. V was clipped by 3 bases and J by 5 bases, with 16 bases between them. The CDR3: CASSFRDVVRTEAFF. In DNA form, the CDR3 reads TGTGCCAGCAGCTTCAGGGACGTCGTTCGAACTGAAGCTTTCTTT.

The sample holds a few counts of this clone. J is TRBJ2-3 and V is TRBV4-2; D is uncertain. From germline, CDR1 is LGHNA and CDR2 YNFKEQ. With 5 bases removed from V and 2 bases from J, the gap between germline ends came to 17 bases. There are 16 residues in the CDR3. The CDR3 nucleotides are TGTGCCAGCAGCATACAAGTCTTTACCTCCACAGATACGCAGTATTTT. Encoded protein: CASSIQVFTSTDTQYF.

As DNA, the CDR3 is TGTGCCAGTACCCTCGGACGGACTCAAGAGACCCAGTACTTC. It is translated as CASTLGRTQETQYF. The chain couples TRBV7-9 to TRBJ2-5, with D perhaps matching TRBD2 (5 bases). The V and J ends lost 9 bases and 2 bases respectively, with 16 bases between them. The CDR3 is 14 residues long. Per germline, CDR1 SEHNR and CDR2 FQNEAQ (reference sequence).

V gene TRBV2 combines with J gene TRBJ1-1; 9 bases align to TRBD1. Per germline, CDR1 SNHLY and CDR2 FYNNEI. This CDR3 has 13 amino acids. J gave up 4 bases and V 8 bases, and 5 bases lay outside the gene matches. CDR3 sequence (DNA): TGTGCCAGCGGACAGGGGTGGTCCACTGAAGCTTTCTTT. This codes for CASGQGWSTEAFF.

This chain uses TRBV5-5 with TRBJ2-7, with 10 positions matching TRBD2. The germline gives CDR1 SGHKS, CDR2 YYEKEE (reference sequence). CDR3 length: 17 residues. With 4 bases clipped from V and 5 bases from J, the junction kept 15 bases outside the gene matches. CDR3 sequence reads: CASSLTPSGSSIHEQYF. The CDR3 DNA sequence: TGTGCCAGCAGCCTGACCCCTAGCGGGAGTTCTATCCACGAGCAGTACTTC.

V is TRBV5-1 and J is TRBJ2-2, with D possibly being TRBD2 (5 bases). The V gene lost 1 base and the J gene lost 5 bases, with 6 bases spanning the gap. The CDR3 contains 13 residues. Germline V gene sequence: CDR1 SGHRS, CDR2 YFSETQ. The CDR3 loop is CASSLRDTGELFF. CDR3 DNA: TGCGCCAGCAGCTTGCGGGATACCGGGGAGCTGTTTTTT. The entire variable domain, with the rest obtained from reference TRBV5-1 and TRBJ2-2, is as follows: KAGVTQTPRYLIKTRGQQVTLSCSPISGHRSVSWYQQTPGQGLQFLFEYFSETQRNKGNFPGRFSGRQFSNSRSEMNVSTLELGDSALYLCASSLRDTGELFFGEGSRLTVL.

The chain joins TRBV21-1 to TRBJ2-5; the D call TRBD2 from the table was never checked on the DNA. The tail of the sequence fits TRBJ2-7 better, so the J call may be wrong. TRBV21-1 is shown as a pseudogene. The CDR3 covers 16 residues. The chain's CDR3 is CASSKEGLAVSYEQYF. The CDR3 region has the DNA TGTGCCAGCAGCAAAGAGGGGTTAGCGGTCTCCTACGAGCAGTACTTC.

The sample holds a few counts of this clone. The chain joins TRBV11-1 to TRBJ2-7; 13 bases are shared with TRBD2. Unmatched junction bases numbered 9, after V lost 5 bases and J lost 2 bases. Germline lookup yields CDR1 SGHAT and CDR2 FQDESV (reference sequence). This CDR3 comprises 17 residues. This CDR3 is CASSPGRLAGGTYEQYF. Written as DNA, the CDR3 is TGTGCCAGCAGCCCCGGCAGACTAGCGGGAGGCACCTACGAGCAGTACTTC.

This chain joins TRBV10-2 and TRBJ1-2, with no clear D. CDR1 and CDR2 (germline): WSHSY, SAAADI. CDR3 length: 14 amino acids. The V end lost 0 bases, the J end lost 7 bases, and 12 bases lay between the germline ends. CDR3 loop: CASSESSQSTGYTF. In DNA, the CDR3 is TGCGCCAGCAGTGAGTCGAGTCAGTCGACTGGCTACACCTTC.

The genes are TRBV2 and TRBJ2-1; 9 positions match TRBD1. After removal of 6 bases from V and 7 bases from J, the junction contained 7 bases not matched to a gene. Germline V CDR1 and CDR2: SNHLY, FYNNEI. The CDR3 contains 14 residues. The chain's CDR3 is CASRGQGPANEQFF. The CDR3 DNA reads TGTGCCAGCAGGGGACAGGGTCCGGCGAATGAGCAGTTCTTC.

This chain uses TRBV6-6 with TRBJ2-3, with D possibly being TRBD2 (5 bases). CDR3 length: 13 amino acids. Germline V gene data show CDR1 as MNHNY and CDR2 as SVGAGI (reference sequence). The germline V and J ends were trimmed by 0 bases and 4 bases, with 5 bases remaining between them. CDR3 residues: CASSYSRADTQYF. As DNA, the CDR3 is TGTGCCAGCAGTTACTCGAGGGCAGATACGCAGTATTTT.